This T cell receptor (beta chain) was documented in a study of early T cells in non-severe SARS-CoV-2 infection. From the 5' RACE reads, TCRdb called clonotypes with MiXCR, one entry per CDR3 protein. The repertoire consists of some 80,000 distinct CDR3 sequences, with around 5% occurring once and the leading ten covering under 8%. Whole-study results and caveats: In VDJdb matching, anti-spike CD8 responses were favored while private and CD4 specificities went missing.

Comments on this clonotype: What it recognizes is unknown.

This CDR3 has 14 residues. J gave up 6 bases and V 1 base, and 5 bases lay outside the gene matches. From germline, CDR1 is SQVTM and CDR2 ANQGSEA. The sequence came from an adult who was a healthcare worker with PCR-confirmed SARS-CoV-2 infection or an uninfected control (not recorded which). Sequenced material: whole blood, taken at baseline. V and J are TRBV29-1 and TRBJ2-3; 9 nucleotides match TRBD2. The CDR3 reads CSVEVAGGADTQYF. CDR3 nucleotide sequence: TGCAGCGTTGAAGTGGCGGGGGGGGCCGATACGCAGTATTTT.